Listed below are T cell receptor beta chains from one sample, sequenced in a study of T cells in Graves' hyperthyroidism and ophthalmopathy. TCRdb called the multiplex PCR reads again in MiXCR, with one record for every CDR3 protein. Of some 400,000 distinct CDR3 sequences listed, 13% were seen once; the top ten hold less than 25%. The source material was blood. The receptors were gathered from a man aged 25-45 years with Graves' hyperthyroidism that later progressed to Graves' ophthalmopathy. Both conserved end residues are part of each CDR3. Fields, in order: D gene, V gene, clone size, J gene, CDR3 DNA, CDR3 protein. A D gene is named only where the DNA matches it firmly. Not every row has a clone size; where given, it reads once, few, many or a size class.

d_call: NA
v_call: TRBV5-1
clone_size: few
j_call: TRBJ1-4
cdr3_nt: TGCGCCAGCAGCGCAGGTGAAAAACTGTTTTTT
cdr3_aa: CASSAGEKLFF

d_call: NA
v_call: TRBV3-1
clone_size: many
j_call: TRBJ2-1
cdr3_nt: TGTGCCAGCAGCCAATCCACTAGCTCGCCGGGTGAGCAGTTCTTC
cdr3_aa: CASSQSTSSPGEQFF

d_call: NA
v_call: TRBV28
clone_size: many
j_call: TRBJ2-3
cdr3_nt: TGTGCCAGCAGTTCAGCCGGATCCAGCACAGATACGCAGTATTTT
cdr3_aa: CASSSAGSSTDTQYF

d_call: TRBD2
v_call: TRBV20-1
clone_size: many
j_call: TRBJ2-5
cdr3_nt: TGCAGTGCTAGTGTAGTAGCGGGGGGGGAGACCCAGTACTTC
cdr3_aa: CSASVVAGGETQYF

d_call: TRBD1
v_call: TRBV25-1
clone_size: few
j_call: TRBJ1-1
cdr3_nt: TGTGCCAGCAGTGAGTTGGACAGGGGGCTGGGCACTGAAGCTTTCTTT
cdr3_aa: CASSELDRGLGTEAFF

d_call: NA
v_call: TRBV5-1
clone_size: few
j_call: TRBJ1-2
cdr3_nt: TGCGCCAGCAGCTGGGACACCCATCGGGATAACTATGGCTACACCTTC
cdr3_aa: CASSWDTHRDNYGYTF

d_call: NA
v_call: TRBV6-1
clone_size: few
j_call: TRBJ2-7
cdr3_nt: TGTGCCAGCAGAACCACGGGGGAGCAGTACTTC
cdr3_aa: CASRTTGEQYF

d_call: TRBD1
v_call: TRBV5-5
clone_size: NA
j_call: TRBJ2-7
cdr3_nt: TGTGCCAGCAGCTGGACAGGGAACGAGCAGTACTTC
cdr3_aa: CASSWTGNEQYF

d_call: TRBD2
v_call: TRBV28
clone_size: few
j_call: TRBJ2-2
cdr3_nt: TGTGCCAGCAGGGCGGGGGGGCCCGACACCGGGGAGCTGTTTTTT
cdr3_aa: CASRAGGPDTGELFF

d_call: TRBD1
v_call: TRBV10-3
clone_size: many
j_call: TRBJ2-5
cdr3_nt: TGTGCCACCTCCGCCCGGGACAGCCAAGAGACCCAGTACTTC
cdr3_aa: CATSARDSQETQYF

d_call: TRBD2
v_call: TRBV27
clone_size: once
j_call: TRBJ2-3
cdr3_nt: TGTGCCAGCAGCCCCCAAGGGACTGTTAGCGGGAGTTATACAGATACGCAGTATTTT
cdr3_aa: CASSPQGTVSGSYTDTQYF

d_call: NA
v_call: TRBV19
clone_size: NA
j_call: TRBJ1-2
cdr3_nt: TGTGCCAGTAGGTTCTCCGGGACGACTGGCTACACCTTC
cdr3_aa: CASRFSGTTGYTF

d_call: TRBD2
v_call: TRBV20-1
clone_size: NA
j_call: TRBJ2-7
cdr3_nt: TGCAGTGCTAGGGGAAAGACTAGCGTTATCTACGAGCAGTACTTC
cdr3_aa: CSARGKTSVIYEQYF

d_call: TRBD1
v_call: TRBV7-9
clone_size: many
j_call: TRBJ2-1
cdr3_nt: TGTGCCAGCAGCCCCCGCGCCGGGACAGGGGCCTACAATGAGCAGTTCTTC
cdr3_aa: CASSPRAGTGAYNEQFF

d_call: TRBD2
v_call: TRBV4-1
clone_size: NA
j_call: TRBJ2-3
cdr3_nt: TGCGCCAGCAGCCAAGATACCCGAGCGGGAGTGGGCACAGATACGCAGTATTTT
cdr3_aa: CASSQDTRAGVGTDTQYF

d_call: TRBD2
v_call: TRBV11-2
clone_size: many
j_call: TRBJ2-7
cdr3_nt: TGTGCCAGCAGCCAAGGACTAGCGGGGGGCTACGAGCAGTACTTC
cdr3_aa: CASSQGLAGGYEQYF

d_call: TRBD1
v_call: TRBV30
clone_size: few
j_call: TRBJ1-5
cdr3_nt: TGTGCCTGGAGAACGAGGGGGCCCAATCAGCCCCAGCATTTT
cdr3_aa: CAWRTRGPNQPQHF

d_call: NA
v_call: TRBV3-1
clone_size: many
j_call: TRBJ1-5
cdr3_nt: TGTGCCAGCAGCCAAGCAGGTAGCAATCAGCCCCAGCATTTT
cdr3_aa: CASSQAGSNQPQHF

d_call: NA
v_call: TRBV9
clone_size: few
j_call: TRBJ2-4
cdr3_nt: TGTGCCAGCAGCGTAGAGGGAAGATCGCTAGCCAAAAACATTCAGTACTTC
cdr3_aa: CASSVEGRSLAKNIQYF

d_call: TRBD1
v_call: TRBV7-3
clone_size: few
j_call: TRBJ2-2
cdr3_nt: TGTGCCAGCAGCACAGGGGGTGCCGGGGAGCTGTTTTTT
cdr3_aa: CASSTGGAGELFF

d_call: TRBD1
v_call: TRBV7-2
clone_size: many
j_call: TRBJ2-7
cdr3_nt: TGTGCCAGCAAGGGACAGGGAGCCTACGAGCAGTACTTC
cdr3_aa: CASKGQGAYEQYF

d_call: NA
v_call: TRBV12-3/TRBV12-4
clone_size: many
j_call: TRBJ2-7
cdr3_nt: TGTGCCAGCAGTTTAAAATTGGGCGGATTGGGGGAGCAGTACTTC
cdr3_aa: CASSLKLGGLGEQYF

d_call: TRBD1
v_call: TRBV20-1
clone_size: NA
j_call: TRBJ2-5
cdr3_nt: TGCAGTGCCAGGGACGGACAGGGGGACGAGACCCAGTACTTC
cdr3_aa: CSARDGQGDETQYF

d_call: NA
v_call: TRBV6-5
clone_size: NA
j_call: TRBJ1-3
cdr3_nt: TGTGCCAGCAGTTCGTCAGGGGCTTCTGGAAACACCATATATTTT
cdr3_aa: CASSSSGASGNTIYF

d_call: NA
v_call: TRBV30
clone_size: NA
j_call: TRBJ2-6
cdr3_nt: TGTGCCTGGAGTGACGGGGGCCTCTCTGGGGCCAACGTCCTGACTTTC
cdr3_aa: CAWSDGGLSGANVLTF

d_call: NA
v_call: TRBV9
clone_size: few
j_call: TRBJ2-5
cdr3_nt: TGTGCCAGCAGCGTAGATGGCCTAACCTGGACAGCTGAAGAGACCCAGTACTTC
cdr3_aa: CASSVDGLTWTAEETQYF

d_call: TRBD2
v_call: TRBV6-2/TRBV6-3
clone_size: many
j_call: TRBJ2-5
cdr3_nt: TGTGCCAGCAACGGGAGGAGCGGCCAAGAGACCCAGTACTTC
cdr3_aa: CASNGRSGQETQYF

d_call: NA
v_call: TRBV7-9
clone_size: NA
j_call: TRBJ1-5
cdr3_nt: TGTGCCAGCAGCCGGGACGGTCCTTTGGATCAGCCCCGGCATTTT
cdr3_aa: CASSRDGPLDQPRHF

d_call: NA
v_call: TRBV13
clone_size: many
j_call: TRBJ1-5
cdr3_nt: TGTGCCAGCAGCTCCGGGCGGGGGCCGGGTCAGCCCCAGCATTTT
cdr3_aa: CASSSGRGPGQPQHF

d_call: NA
v_call: TRBV5-5
clone_size: few
j_call: TRBJ2-1
cdr3_nt: TGTGCCAGCAGCTTGGGAGTTCTGGGGGTAGTCTACAATGAGCAGTTCTTC
cdr3_aa: CASSLGVLGVVYNEQFF

d_call: TRBD1
v_call: TRBV20-1
clone_size: many
j_call: TRBJ2-5
cdr3_nt: TGCAGTGCTGTCCCCGGGACAGGGCCTATGGAGACCCAGTACTTC
cdr3_aa: CSAVPGTGPMETQYF

d_call: TRBD1
v_call: TRBV5-1
clone_size: many
j_call: TRBJ2-7
cdr3_nt: TGCGCCAGCAGCCCCCGACAGGGAGCGACCTACGAGCAGTACTTC
cdr3_aa: CASSPRQGATYEQYF

d_call: NA
v_call: TRBV27
clone_size: many
j_call: TRBJ2-1
cdr3_nt: TGTGCCAGCAGTCCCCGACTAGTCGATGAGCAGTTCTTC
cdr3_aa: CASSPRLVDEQFF

d_call: TRBD1
v_call: TRBV7-9
clone_size: many
j_call: TRBJ2-7
cdr3_nt: TGTGCCAGCAGCTTAGTTGCCGGGACAGGGTCATCCGAGCAGTACTTC
cdr3_aa: CASSLVAGTGSSEQYF

d_call: TRBD1
v_call: TRBV9
clone_size: many
j_call: TRBJ2-7
cdr3_nt: TGTGCCAGCAGCGAACAGGGGGACTCCTACGAGCAGTACTTC
cdr3_aa: CASSEQGDSYEQYF

d_call: NA
v_call: TRBV6-2/TRBV6-3
clone_size: NA
j_call: TRBJ2-2
cdr3_nt: TGTGCCAGCAGTTACTCGGGCACTGGGGTAGCCGGGGGGCTGTTTTTT
cdr3_aa: CASSYSGTGVAGGLFF

d_call: TRBD2
v_call: TRBV27
clone_size: many
j_call: TRBJ2-1
cdr3_nt: TGTGCCAGCAGTTTATTACTAGCGGGGGGTTACAATGAGCAGTTCTTC
cdr3_aa: CASSLLLAGGYNEQFF

d_call: TRBD1
v_call: TRBV28
clone_size: few
j_call: TRBJ2-2
cdr3_nt: TGTGCCAGCAGCCCGACAGGGGGTGGGACCGGGGAGCTGTTTTTT
cdr3_aa: CASSPTGGGTGELFF

d_call: NA
v_call: TRBV12-5
clone_size: many
j_call: TRBJ2-2
cdr3_nt: TGTGCTAGTGCAAGTGGGGTCACCGGGGAGCTGTTTTTT
cdr3_aa: CASASGVTGELFF

d_call: NA
v_call: TRBV27
clone_size: many
j_call: TRBJ1-1
cdr3_nt: TGTGCCAGCAGCCTCCGCAGGGACACTGAAGCTTTCTTT
cdr3_aa: CASSLRRDTEAFF

d_call: NA
v_call: TRBV20-1
clone_size: many
j_call: TRBJ1-2
cdr3_nt: TGCAGTGCTAGTGGGGGGCGCAACTATGGCTACACCTTC
cdr3_aa: CSASGGRNYGYTF

d_call: NA
v_call: TRBV28
clone_size: few
j_call: TRBJ1-6
cdr3_nt: TGTGCCAGCACCTCGGACCTCTATAATTCACCCCTCCACTTT
cdr3_aa: CASTSDLYNSPLHF

d_call: NA
v_call: TRBV12-3/TRBV12-4
clone_size: many
j_call: TRBJ2-1
cdr3_nt: TGTGCCAGCAGTTTAACCACCCACTACAATGAGCAGTTCTTC
cdr3_aa: CASSLTTHYNEQFF

d_call: TRBD1
v_call: TRBV5-1
clone_size: few
j_call: TRBJ1-4
cdr3_nt: TGCGCCAGCAGCTTGGCACAGGGGACGGTGGAAAAACTGTTTTTT
cdr3_aa: CASSLAQGTVEKLFF

d_call: NA
v_call: TRBV5-5
clone_size: many
j_call: TRBJ2-1
cdr3_nt: TGTGCCAGCAGCTTGGGTCCGGTCTCCTACAATGAGCAGTTCTTC
cdr3_aa: CASSLGPVSYNEQFF

d_call: NA
v_call: TRBV7-8
clone_size: many
j_call: TRBJ1-4
cdr3_nt: TGTGCCAGCAGCCCGGCCAGGGGATCAACTAATGAAAAACTGTTTTTT
cdr3_aa: CASSPARGSTNEKLFF

d_call: TRBD1
v_call: TRBV10-2
clone_size: many
j_call: TRBJ1-2
cdr3_nt: TGCGCCAGCAGTGAGTCGTGGCAGGGGGTCTATGGCTACACCTTC
cdr3_aa: CASSESWQGVYGYTF

d_call: TRBD1
v_call: TRBV9
clone_size: many
j_call: TRBJ2-7
cdr3_nt: TGTGCCAGCAGCGTAAGTGGGACAGGGGCCTACGAGCAGTACTTC
cdr3_aa: CASSVSGTGAYEQYF

d_call: NA
v_call: TRBV7-9
clone_size: many
j_call: TRBJ2-1
cdr3_nt: TGTGCCAGCAGCCAATCCGGATTCTCCTACAATGAGCAGTTCTTC
cdr3_aa: CASSQSGFSYNEQFF

d_call: NA
v_call: TRBV6-1
clone_size: few
j_call: TRBJ2-2
cdr3_nt: TGTGCCAGCAGTGAAAACCCGCCCGGGGAGCTGTTTTTT
cdr3_aa: CASSENPPGELFF

d_call: NA
v_call: TRBV7-9
clone_size: few
j_call: TRBJ2-3
cdr3_nt: TGTGCCAGCATCAAACCTGGGACTTCCGATACGCAGTATTTT
cdr3_aa: CASIKPGTSDTQYF

d_call: TRBD1
v_call: TRBV7-9
clone_size: NA
j_call: TRBJ2-1
cdr3_nt: TGTGCCAGCAGCTTCGCTCCTTGGGGGACAGGGCATTTGGAGCAGTTCTTC
cdr3_aa: CASSFAPWGTGHLEQFF

d_call: NA
v_call: TRBV7-9
clone_size: few
j_call: TRBJ2-3
cdr3_nt: TGTGCCAGCAGCTTACCCGGGTCTGTGGGCACAGATACGCAGTATTTT
cdr3_aa: CASSLPGSVGTDTQYF

d_call: TRBD2
v_call: TRBV4-2
clone_size: NA
j_call: TRBJ2-7
cdr3_nt: TGTGCCAGCAGCCAAGCCGGGATAGCGGGGAAGTACGAGCAGTACTTC
cdr3_aa: CASSQAGIAGKYEQYF

d_call: NA
v_call: TRBV3-1
clone_size: NA
j_call: TRBJ1-6
cdr3_nt: TGTGCCAGCAGCCGGACGGAACGAGGTTGGAATTCACCCCTCCACTTT
cdr3_aa: CASSRTERGWNSPLHF

d_call: NA
v_call: TRBV12-3/TRBV12-4
clone_size: many
j_call: TRBJ1-1
cdr3_nt: TGTGCCAGCAGTAACCCTTGGAACACTGAAGCTTTCTTT
cdr3_aa: CASSNPWNTEAFF

d_call: NA
v_call: TRBV12-3/TRBV12-4
clone_size: many
j_call: TRBJ1-5
cdr3_nt: TGTGCCAGCTGTGGGGGGAGCAATCAGCCCCAGCATTTT
cdr3_aa: CASCGGSNQPQHF